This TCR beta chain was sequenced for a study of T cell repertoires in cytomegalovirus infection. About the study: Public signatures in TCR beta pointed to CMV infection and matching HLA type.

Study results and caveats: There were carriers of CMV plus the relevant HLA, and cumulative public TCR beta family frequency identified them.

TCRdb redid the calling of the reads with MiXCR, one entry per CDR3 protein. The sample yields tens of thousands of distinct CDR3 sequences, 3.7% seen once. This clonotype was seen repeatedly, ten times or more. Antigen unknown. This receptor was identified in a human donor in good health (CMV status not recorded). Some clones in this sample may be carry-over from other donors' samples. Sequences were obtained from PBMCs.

The CDR3 DNA reads as TGTGCCAGCAGCCCAAAATTGGGAGGCAACAAAGAAAAACTGTTTTTT. It translates to CASSPKLGGNKEKLFF. V gene TRBV7-8 combines with J gene TRBJ1-4; D unresolved. The CDR3 is 16 amino acids. V was trimmed by 5 bases and J by 8 bases, leaving 21 bases between them. The germline gives CDR1 SGHVS, CDR2 FQNEAQ.